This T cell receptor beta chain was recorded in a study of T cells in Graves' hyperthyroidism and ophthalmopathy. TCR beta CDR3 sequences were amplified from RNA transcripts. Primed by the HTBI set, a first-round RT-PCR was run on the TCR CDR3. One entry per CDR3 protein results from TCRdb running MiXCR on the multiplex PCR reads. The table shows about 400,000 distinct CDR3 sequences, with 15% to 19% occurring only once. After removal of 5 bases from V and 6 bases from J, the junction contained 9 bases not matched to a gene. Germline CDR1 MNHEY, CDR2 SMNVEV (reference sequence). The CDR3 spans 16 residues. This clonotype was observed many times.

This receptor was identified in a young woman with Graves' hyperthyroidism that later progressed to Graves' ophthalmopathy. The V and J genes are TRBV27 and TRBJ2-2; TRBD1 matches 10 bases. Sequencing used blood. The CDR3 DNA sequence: TGTGCCAGCAGTGGACGGACAGGGGGTTACGCCGGGGAGCTGTTTTTT. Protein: CASSGRTGGYAGELFF.